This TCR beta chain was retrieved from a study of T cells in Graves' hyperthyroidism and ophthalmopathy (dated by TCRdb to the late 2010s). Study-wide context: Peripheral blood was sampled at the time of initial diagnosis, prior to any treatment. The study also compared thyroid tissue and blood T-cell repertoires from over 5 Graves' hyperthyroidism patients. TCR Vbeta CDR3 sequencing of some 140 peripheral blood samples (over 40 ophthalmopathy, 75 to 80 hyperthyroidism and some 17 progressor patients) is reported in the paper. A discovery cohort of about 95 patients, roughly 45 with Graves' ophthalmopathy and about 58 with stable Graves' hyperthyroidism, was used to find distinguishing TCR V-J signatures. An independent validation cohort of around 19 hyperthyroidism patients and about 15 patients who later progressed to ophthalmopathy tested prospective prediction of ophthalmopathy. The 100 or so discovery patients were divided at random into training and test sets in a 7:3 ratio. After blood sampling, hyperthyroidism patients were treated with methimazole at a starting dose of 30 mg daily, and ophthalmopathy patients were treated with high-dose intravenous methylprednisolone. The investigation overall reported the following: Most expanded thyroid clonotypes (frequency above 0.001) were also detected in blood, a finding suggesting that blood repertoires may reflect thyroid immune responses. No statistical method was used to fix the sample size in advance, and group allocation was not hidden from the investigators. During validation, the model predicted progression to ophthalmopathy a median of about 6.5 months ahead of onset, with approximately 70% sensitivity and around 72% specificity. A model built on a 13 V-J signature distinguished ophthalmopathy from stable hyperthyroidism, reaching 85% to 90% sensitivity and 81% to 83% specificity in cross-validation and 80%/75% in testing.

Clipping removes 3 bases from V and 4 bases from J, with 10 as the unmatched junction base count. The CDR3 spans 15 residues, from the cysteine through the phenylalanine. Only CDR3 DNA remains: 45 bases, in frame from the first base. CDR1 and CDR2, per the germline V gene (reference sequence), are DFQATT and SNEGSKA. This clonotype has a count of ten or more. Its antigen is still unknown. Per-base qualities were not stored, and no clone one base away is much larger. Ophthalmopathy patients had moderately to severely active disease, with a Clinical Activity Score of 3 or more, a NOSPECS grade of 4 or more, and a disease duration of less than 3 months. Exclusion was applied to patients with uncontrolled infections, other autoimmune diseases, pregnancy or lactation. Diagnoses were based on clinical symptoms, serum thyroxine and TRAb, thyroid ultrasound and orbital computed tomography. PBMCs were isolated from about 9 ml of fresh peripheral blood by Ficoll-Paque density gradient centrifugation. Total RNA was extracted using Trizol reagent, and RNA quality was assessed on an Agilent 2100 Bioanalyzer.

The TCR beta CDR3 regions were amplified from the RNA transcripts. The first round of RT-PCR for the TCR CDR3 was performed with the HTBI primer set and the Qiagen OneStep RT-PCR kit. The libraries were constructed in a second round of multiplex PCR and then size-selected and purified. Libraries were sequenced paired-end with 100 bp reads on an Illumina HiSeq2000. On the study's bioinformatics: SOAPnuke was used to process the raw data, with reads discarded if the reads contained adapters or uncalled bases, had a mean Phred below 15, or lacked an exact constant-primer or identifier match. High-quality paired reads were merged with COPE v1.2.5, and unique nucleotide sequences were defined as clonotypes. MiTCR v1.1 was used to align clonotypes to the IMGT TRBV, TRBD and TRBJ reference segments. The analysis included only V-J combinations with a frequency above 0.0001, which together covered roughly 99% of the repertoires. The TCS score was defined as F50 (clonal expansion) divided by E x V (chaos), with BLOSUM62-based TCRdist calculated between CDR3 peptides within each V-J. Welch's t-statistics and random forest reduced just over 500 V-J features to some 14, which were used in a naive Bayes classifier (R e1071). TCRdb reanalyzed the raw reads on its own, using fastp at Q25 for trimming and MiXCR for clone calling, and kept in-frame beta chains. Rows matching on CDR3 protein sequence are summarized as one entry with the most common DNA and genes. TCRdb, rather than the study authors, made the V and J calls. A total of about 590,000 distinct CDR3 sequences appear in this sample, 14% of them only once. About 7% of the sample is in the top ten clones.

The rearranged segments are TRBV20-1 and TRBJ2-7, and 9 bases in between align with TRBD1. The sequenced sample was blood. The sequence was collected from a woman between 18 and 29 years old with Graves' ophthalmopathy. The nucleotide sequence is TGCAGTGCTAGTACCTCACGACAGGGGGTGTACGAGCAGTACTTC. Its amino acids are CSASTSRQGVYEQYF.